This T cell receptor (beta chain) derives from a study of blood T cells in healthy people across ages. Primed by a sample-barcoded 5' primer and a J-beta primer mix, a second PCR proceeded for about 6 to 12 cycles. One entry per CDR3 protein results from TCRdb running MiXCR on the 5' RACE reads. The sample has around 870,000 distinct CDR3 sequences; roughly 26% are singletons. Source material: blood. The source is a woman at least 80 years old in good health.

CDR3 loop: CASSSSGQVEFF. The CDR3 coding sequence is TGTGCCAGCAGCAGCTCGGGACAAGTGGAGTTCTTC. The J gene is TRBJ2-1, the V gene TRBV11-2; a weak D match, TRBD1 (6 bases). This CDR3 comprises 12 residues. Germline V lookup: CDR1 SGHAT, CDR2 FQNNGV. V was shortened by 5 bases and J by 14 bases, with 16 bases between the two germline ends.